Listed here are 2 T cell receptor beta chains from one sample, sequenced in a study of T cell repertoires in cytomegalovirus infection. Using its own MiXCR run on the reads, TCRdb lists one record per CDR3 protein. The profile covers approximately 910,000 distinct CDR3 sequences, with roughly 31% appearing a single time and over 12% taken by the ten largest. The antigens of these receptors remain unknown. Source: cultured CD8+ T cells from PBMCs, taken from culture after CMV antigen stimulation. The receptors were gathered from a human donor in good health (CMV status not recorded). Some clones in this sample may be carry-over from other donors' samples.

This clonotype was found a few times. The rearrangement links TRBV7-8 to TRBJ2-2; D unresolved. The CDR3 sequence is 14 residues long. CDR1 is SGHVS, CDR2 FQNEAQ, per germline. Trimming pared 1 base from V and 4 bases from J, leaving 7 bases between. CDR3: CASSLVAVTGELFF. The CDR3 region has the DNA TGTGCCAGCAGCTTAGTGGCAGTCACCGGGGAGCTGTTTTTT.

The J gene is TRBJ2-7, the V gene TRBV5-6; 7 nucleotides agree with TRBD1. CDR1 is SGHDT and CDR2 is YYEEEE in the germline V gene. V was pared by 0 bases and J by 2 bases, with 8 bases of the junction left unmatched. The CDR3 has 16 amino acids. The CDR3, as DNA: TGTGCCAGCAGCTTGGGACAGGGCTATTCCCCCTACGAGCAGTACTTC. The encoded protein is CASSLGQGYSPYEQYF.